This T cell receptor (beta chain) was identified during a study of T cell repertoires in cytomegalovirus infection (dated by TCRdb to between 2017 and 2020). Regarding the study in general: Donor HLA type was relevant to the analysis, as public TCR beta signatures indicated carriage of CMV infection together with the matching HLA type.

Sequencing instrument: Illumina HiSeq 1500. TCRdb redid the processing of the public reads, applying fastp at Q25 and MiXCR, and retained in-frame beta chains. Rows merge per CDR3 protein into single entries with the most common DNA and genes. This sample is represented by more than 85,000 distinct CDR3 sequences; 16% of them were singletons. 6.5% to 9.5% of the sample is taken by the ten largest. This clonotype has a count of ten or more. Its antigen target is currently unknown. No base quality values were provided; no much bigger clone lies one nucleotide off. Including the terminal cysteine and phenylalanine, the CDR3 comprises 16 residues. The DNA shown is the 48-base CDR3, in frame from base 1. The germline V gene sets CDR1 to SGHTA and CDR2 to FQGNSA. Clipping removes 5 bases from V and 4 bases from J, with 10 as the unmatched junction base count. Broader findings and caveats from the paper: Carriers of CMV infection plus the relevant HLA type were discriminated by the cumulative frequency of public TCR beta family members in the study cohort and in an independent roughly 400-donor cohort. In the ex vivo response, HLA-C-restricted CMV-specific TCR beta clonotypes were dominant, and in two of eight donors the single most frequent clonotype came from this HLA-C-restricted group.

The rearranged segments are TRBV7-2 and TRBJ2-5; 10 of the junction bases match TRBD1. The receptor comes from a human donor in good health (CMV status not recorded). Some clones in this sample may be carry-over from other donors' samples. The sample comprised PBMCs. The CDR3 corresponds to CASSRTSTGGGETQYF. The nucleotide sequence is TGTGCCAGCAGCCGAACCTCGACAGGGGGCGGAGAGACCCAGTACTTC.